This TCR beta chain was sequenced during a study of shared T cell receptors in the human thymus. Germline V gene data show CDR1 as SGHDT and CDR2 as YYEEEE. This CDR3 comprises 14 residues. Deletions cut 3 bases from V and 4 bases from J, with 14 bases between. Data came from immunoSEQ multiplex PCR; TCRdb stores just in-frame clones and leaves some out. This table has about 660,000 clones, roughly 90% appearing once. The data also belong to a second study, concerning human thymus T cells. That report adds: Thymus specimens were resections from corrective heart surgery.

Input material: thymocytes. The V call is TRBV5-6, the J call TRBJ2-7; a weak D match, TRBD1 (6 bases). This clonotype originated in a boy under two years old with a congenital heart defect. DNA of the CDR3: TGTGCCAGCAGCTGGGACACGAGAGGTTACGAGCAGTACTTC. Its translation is CASSWDTRGYEQYF.